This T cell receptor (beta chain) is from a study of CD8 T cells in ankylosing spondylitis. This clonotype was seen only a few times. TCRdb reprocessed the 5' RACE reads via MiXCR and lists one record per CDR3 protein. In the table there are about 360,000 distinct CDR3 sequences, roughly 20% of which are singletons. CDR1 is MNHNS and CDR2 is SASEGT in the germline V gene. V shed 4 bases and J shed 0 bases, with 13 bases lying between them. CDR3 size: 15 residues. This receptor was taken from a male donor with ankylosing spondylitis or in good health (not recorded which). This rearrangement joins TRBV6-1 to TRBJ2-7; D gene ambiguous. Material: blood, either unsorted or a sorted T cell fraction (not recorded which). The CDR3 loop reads CASSGSNYPSYEQYF. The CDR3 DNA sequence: TGTGCCAGCAGTGGAAGCAATTACCCCTCCTACGAGCAGTACTTC.